This entry lists 5 T cell receptor beta chains sequenced from one sample in a study of cytomegalovirus exposure and HLA in healthy donors. The PCR was carried out with 60 Vbeta primers and 13 Jbeta primers. Clones were read by immunoSEQ multiplex PCR, and TCRdb kept only the in-frame ones, dropping some. The data hold 98,000 or so clones, with about three quarters observed a single time. The material sequenced was PBMCs. The source of these receptors is a human donor in good health.

V and J are TRBV4-1 and TRBJ1-1; D is possibly TRBD1 (6 bases). Germline-derived CDR1 and CDR2 are MGHRA and YSYEKL. V shed 0 bases and J shed 3 bases, with 17 bases lying between them. This CDR3 comprises 17 residues. CDR3 nucleotide sequence: TGCGCCAGCAGCCAAGATCGGCCAGGGGCCGGGGACACTGAAGCTTTCTTT. Translating gives CASSQDRPGAGDTEAFF.

The gene calls are TRBV2 and TRBJ1-6, with D possibly matching TRBD1 (6 bases). Trimming shortened V by 3 bases and J by 9 bases, and 15 bases separated the two germline ends. Germline lookup yields CDR1 SNHLY and CDR2 FYNNEI. This CDR3 contains 15 residues. CDR3 protein: CASSEERRGGSPLHF. CDR3 in DNA: TGTGCCAGCAGTGAGGAACGCAGGGGTGGTTCACCCCTCCACTTT. Drawing the rest from reference TRBV2 and TRBJ1-6, the complete variable domain is EPEVTQTPSHQVTQMGQEVILRCVPISNHLYFYWYRQILGQKVEFLVSFYNNEISEKSEIFDDQFSVERPDGSNFTLKIRSTKLEDSAMYFCASSEERRGGSPLHFGNGTRLTVT.

The genes are TRBV5-1 and TRBJ1-2; TRBD1 matches at 12 bases. CDR1 and CDR2 from the germline V gene are SGHRS and YFSETQ. This CDR3 spans 14 amino acids. Germline trimming cut 4 bases from V and 8 bases from J; bases unmatched to any gene: 6. Written as DNA, the CDR3 is TGCGCCAGCAGCCGGGACAGGGGGCGCGAGGGCTACACCTTC. Protein: CASSRDRGREGYTF.

This chain joins TRBV19 and TRBJ2-7; 7 positions match TRBD1. V trimming: 0 bases; J trimming: 4 bases; junction bases outside the gene matches: 6. Germline assignment: CDR1 LNHDA and CDR2 SQIVND (reference sequence). This CDR3 region has 15 residues. The CDR3: CASSIETGVWYEQYF. The CDR3 DNA is TGTGCCAGTAGTATAGAAACAGGGGTGTGGTACGAGCAGTACTTC.

The chain joins TRBV6-6 to TRBJ1-2, with D maybe TRBD1 (6 bases). V shed 5 bases and J shed 7 bases, with 14 bases lying between them. This CDR3 has 13 amino acids. Germline CDR1 and CDR2: MNHNY and SVGAGI (reference sequence). The CDR3 here is CASSNIQGRGYTF. For the CDR3, the DNA is TGTGCCAGCAGTAACATACAGGGACGTGGCTACACCTTC.